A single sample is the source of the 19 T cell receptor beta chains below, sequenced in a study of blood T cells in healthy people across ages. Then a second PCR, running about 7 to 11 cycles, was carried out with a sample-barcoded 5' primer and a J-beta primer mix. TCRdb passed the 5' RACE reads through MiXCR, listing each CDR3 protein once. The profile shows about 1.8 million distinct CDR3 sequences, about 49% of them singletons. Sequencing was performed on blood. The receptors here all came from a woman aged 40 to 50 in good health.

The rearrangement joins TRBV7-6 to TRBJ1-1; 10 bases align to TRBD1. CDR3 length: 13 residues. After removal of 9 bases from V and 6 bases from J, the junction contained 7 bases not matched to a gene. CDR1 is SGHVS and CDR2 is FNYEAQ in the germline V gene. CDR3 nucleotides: TGTGCCAGTCTAAGGGACAGGGGCTCTGAAGCTTTCTTT. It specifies CASLRDRGSEAFF. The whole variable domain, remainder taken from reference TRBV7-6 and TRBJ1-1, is GAGVSQSPRYKVTKRGQDVALRCDPISGHVSLYWYRQALGQGPEFLTYFNYEAQQDKSGLPNDRFSAERPEGSISTLTIQRTEQRDSAMYRCASLRDRGSEAFFGQGTRLTVV.

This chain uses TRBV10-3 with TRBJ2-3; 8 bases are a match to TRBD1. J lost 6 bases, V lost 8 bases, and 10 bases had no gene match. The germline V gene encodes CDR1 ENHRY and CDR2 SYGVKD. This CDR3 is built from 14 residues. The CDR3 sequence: CAIGSGGTVDTQYF. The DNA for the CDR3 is TGTGCCATCGGGTCAGGGGGCACAGTGGATACGCAGTATTTT.

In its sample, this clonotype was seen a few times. The CDR3 nucleotides are TGTGCCAGCAGCTTAGGATTTGGACGGCACATGGGGGATACGCAGTATTTT. Its translation: CASSLGFGRHMGDTQYF. The chain is built from TRBV7-2 and TRBJ2-3, with unresolved D. CDR3 size: 17 residues. CDR1 is SGHTA and CDR2 is FQGNSA in the germline V gene. The V end was cut by 1 base, the J end by 6 bases, with 20 bases between.

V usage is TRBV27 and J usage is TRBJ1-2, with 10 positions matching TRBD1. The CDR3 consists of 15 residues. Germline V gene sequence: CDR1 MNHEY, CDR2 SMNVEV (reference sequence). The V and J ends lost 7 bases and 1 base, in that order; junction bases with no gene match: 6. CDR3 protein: CASKDGTGVNYGYTF. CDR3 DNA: TGTGCCAGCAAGGATGGGACAGGGGTTAACTATGGCTACACCTTC.

CDR3 DNA sequence: TGTGCCAGCAGAGAAACAGGGGGCACCGATCAGCCCCAGCATTTT. It is translated as CASRETGGTDQPQHF. The J gene is TRBJ1-5, the V gene TRBV12-3 or TRBV12-4, with TRBD1 matching over 9 bases. The V and J ends lost 6 bases and 5 bases, in that order; junction bases with no gene match: 8. This CDR3 comprises 15 residues.

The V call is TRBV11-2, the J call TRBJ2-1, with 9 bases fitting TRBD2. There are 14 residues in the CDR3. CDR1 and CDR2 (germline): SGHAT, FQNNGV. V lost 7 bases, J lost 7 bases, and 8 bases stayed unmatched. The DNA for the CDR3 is TGTGCCAGCAATAAAGCGGGGGGACCTAATGAGCAGTTCTTC. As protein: CASNKAGGPNEQFF.

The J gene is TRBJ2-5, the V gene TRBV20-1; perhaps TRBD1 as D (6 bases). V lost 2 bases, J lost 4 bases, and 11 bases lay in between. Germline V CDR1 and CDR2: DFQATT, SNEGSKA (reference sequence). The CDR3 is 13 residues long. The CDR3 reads CSARQGSGETQYF. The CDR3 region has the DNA TGCAGTGCTAGACAGGGGTCCGGAGAGACCCAGTACTTC.

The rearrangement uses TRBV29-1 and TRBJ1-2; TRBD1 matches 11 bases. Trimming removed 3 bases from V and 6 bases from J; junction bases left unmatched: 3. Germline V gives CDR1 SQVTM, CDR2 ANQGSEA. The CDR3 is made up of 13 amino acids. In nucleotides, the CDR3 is TGCAGCGTTGATGCGGGACAGGGGGATGGCTACACCTTC. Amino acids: CSVDAGQGDGYTF.

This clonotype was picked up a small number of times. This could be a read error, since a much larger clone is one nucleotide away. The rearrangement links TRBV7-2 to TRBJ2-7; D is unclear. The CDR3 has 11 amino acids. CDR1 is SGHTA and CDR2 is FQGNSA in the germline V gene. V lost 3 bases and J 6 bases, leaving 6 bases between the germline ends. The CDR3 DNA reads TGTGCCAGCAGCTTCGTGACCGAGCAGTACTTC. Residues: CASSFVTEQYF.

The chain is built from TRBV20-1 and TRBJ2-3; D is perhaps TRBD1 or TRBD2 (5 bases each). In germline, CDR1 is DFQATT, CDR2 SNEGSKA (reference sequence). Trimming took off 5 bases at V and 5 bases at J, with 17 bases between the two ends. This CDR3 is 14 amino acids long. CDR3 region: CSAPPSGRVDTQYF. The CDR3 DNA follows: TGCAGTGCTCCGCCTTCGGGGCGGGTAGATACGCAGTATTTT.

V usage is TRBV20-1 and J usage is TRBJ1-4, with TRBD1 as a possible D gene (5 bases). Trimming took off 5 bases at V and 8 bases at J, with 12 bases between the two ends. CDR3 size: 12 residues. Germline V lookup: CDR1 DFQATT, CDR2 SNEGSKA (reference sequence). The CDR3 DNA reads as TGCAGTGCTGAATACCGGGGGGAAAAACTGTTTTTT. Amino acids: CSAEYRGEKLFF.

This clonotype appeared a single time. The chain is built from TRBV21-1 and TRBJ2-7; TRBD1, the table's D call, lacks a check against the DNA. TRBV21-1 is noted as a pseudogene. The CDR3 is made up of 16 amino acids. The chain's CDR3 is CASSKRGYGQHYEQYF. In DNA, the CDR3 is TGTGCCAGCAGCAAGAGGGGGTACGGACAGCACTACGAGCAGTACTTC.

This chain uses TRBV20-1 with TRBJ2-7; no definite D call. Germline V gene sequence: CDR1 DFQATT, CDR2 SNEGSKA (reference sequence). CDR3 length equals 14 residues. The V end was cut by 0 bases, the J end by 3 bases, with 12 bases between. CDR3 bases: TGCAGTGCTAGAGACCCCGAGGAGTACTACGAGCAGTACTTC. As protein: CSARDPEEYYEQYF.

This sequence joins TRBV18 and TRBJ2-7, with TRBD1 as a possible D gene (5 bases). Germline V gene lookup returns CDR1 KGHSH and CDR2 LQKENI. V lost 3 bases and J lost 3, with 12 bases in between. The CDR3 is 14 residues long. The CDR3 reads CASSPTVTNYEQYF. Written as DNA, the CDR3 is TGTGCCAGCTCACCGACAGTTACAAACTACGAGCAGTACTTC.

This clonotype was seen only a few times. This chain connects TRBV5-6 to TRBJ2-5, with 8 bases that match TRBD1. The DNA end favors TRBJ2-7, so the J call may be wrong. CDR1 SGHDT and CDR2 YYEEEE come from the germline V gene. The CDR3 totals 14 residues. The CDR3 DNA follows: TGTGCCAGCAGCTCAACAGGGGGGTCGCACGAGCAGTACTTC. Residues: CASSSTGGSHEQYF.

CDR3 residues: CASSQAGGPGAKNIQYF. CDR3 coding DNA: TGTGCCAGCAGCCAAGCGGGGGGGCCGGGAGCCAAAAACATTCAGTACTTC. This rearrangement joins TRBV4-2 to TRBJ2-4; TRBD2 agrees at 8 bases. Germline trimming cut 1 base from V and 0 bases from J; bases unmatched to any gene: 5. The V gene's germline CDR1 is LGHNA and CDR2 YNFKEQ. This CDR3 comprises 17 residues.

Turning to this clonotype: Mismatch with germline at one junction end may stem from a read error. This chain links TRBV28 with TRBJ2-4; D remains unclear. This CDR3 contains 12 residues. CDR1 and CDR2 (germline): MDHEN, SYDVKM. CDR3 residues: CAGSTRPLEQYF. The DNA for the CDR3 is TGTGCCGGCAGTACCCGACCCTTAGAGCAGTACTTC.

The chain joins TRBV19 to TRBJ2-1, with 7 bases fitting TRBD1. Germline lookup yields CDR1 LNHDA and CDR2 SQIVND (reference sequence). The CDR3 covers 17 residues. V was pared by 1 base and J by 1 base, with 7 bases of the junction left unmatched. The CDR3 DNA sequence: TGTGCCAGTAGTATAGGAACAGGGGTAGGATCCTACAATGAGCAGTTCTTC. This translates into CASSIGTGVGSYNEQFF.

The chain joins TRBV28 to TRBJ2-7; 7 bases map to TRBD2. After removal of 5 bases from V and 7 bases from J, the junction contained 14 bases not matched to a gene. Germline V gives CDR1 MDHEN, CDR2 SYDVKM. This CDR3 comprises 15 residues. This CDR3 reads CASSPTSVSYNEQYF. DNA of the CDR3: TGTGCCAGCAGTCCAACTAGCGTCTCCTACAATGAGCAGTACTTC.